The 3 T cell receptor beta chains presented below share a single source sample, sequenced in a study of cytomegalovirus exposure and HLA in healthy donors. TCRdb's table, derived via immunoSEQ multiplex PCR, lists solely in-frame clones and lacks some. The sample holds tens of thousands of clones, 94% seen once. What was sequenced was PBMCs. These receptors were taken from a woman aged 18-29 years in good health and CMV-seronegative.

The chain has TRBV10-2 and TRBJ1-5; weak D call: TRBD1 (6 bases). Trimming shortened V by 7 bases and J by 6 bases, and 19 bases separated the two germline ends. Germline V gene data show CDR1 as WSHSY and CDR2 as SAAADI. CDR3 length: 15 amino acids. CDR3 region: CASTQVNTGTQPQHF. In DNA form, the CDR3 reads TGCGCCAGCACCCAAGTTAACACAGGGACTCAGCCCCAGCATTTT.

This chain uses TRBV9 with TRBJ1-2, with unresolved D. V lost 6 bases and J lost 3, with 12 bases in between. The CDR3 sequence is 13 residues long. The germline CDR1 and CDR2 sequences are SGDLS and YYNGEE. The CDR3 is CASTLGEDYGYTF. CDR3 DNA sequence: TGTGCCAGCACGCTTGGAGAGGACTATGGCTACACCTTC.

This clone appeared a few times. CDR3 sequence reads: CASSQGAGGNRINYGYTF. As DNA, the CDR3 is TGTGCCAGCAGTCAGGGCGCGGGGGGTAACCGGATTAACTATGGCTACACCTTC. The chain recombines TRBV7-9 with TRBJ1-2; weak D call: TRBD1 (5 bases). Germline V lookup: CDR1 SEHNR, CDR2 FQNEAQ (reference sequence). This CDR3 is built from 18 residues. Deletions cut 6 bases from V and 1 base from J, with 24 bases between. The variable domain in full, with the rest retrieved from reference TRBV7-9 and TRBJ1-2, is DTGVSQNPRHKITKRGQNVTFRCDPISEHNRLYWYRQTLGQGPEFLTYFQNEAQLEKSRLLSDRFSAERPKGSFSTLEIQRTEQGDSAMYLCASSQGAGGNRINYGYTFGSGTRLTVV.